These 5 T cell receptor beta chains share one sample of origin, sequenced in a study of blood T cells in healthy people across ages. Together with a sample-barcoded 5' primer, a J-beta primer mix was included in a second PCR lasting roughly 6 to 12 cycles. TCRdb re-called the 5' RACE reads through MiXCR, storing one row per CDR3 protein. Counted here are about 970,000 distinct CDR3 sequences, 51% occurring once; the ten biggest clones make up roughly a fifth. The sequencing sample was made of blood. The receptors derive from a woman aged 55-69 years in good health.

The sample holds a few counts of this clonotype. This chain joins TRBV5-1 and TRBJ1-2; a weak D match, TRBD1 (5 bases). Trimming pared 3 bases from V and 5 bases from J, leaving 17 bases between. Germline CDR1 and CDR2: SGHRS and YFSETQ. This CDR3 has 15 residues. This CDR3 is CASSWGDRVLYGYTF. CDR3 DNA sequence: TGCGCCAGCAGCTGGGGAGACAGAGTTTTATATGGCTACACCTTC.

CDR3 bases: TGTGCCAGCAGTTTTGGGAGCCTGTACCAAGAGACCCAGTACTTC. Protein: CASSFGSLYQETQYF. V gene TRBV12-3 or TRBV12-4 combines with J gene TRBJ2-5; D is perhaps TRBD2 (5 bases). V lost 3 bases and J lost 0, with 11 bases in between. The CDR3 is made up of 15 amino acids.

This chain connects TRBV15 to TRBJ2-1, with a tentative D call TRBD2 (6 bases). The CDR3 runs to 13 residues. CDR1 is LNHNV, CDR2 YYDKDF, per germline (reference sequence). The V end was cut by 5 bases, the J end by 14 bases, with 19 bases between. The CDR3 DNA is TGTGCCACCAGCCCCCCGGAGGGGCCCGCAAAGTTCTTC. Its protein is CATSPPEGPAKFF.

The CDR3 DNA follows: TGTGCCAGCAGACAGGGGGTCGGGGCTAACTATGGCTACACCTTC. Encoded protein: CASRQGVGANYGYTF. V is TRBV10-3 and J is TRBJ1-2; TRBD1 aligns across 9 bases. The CDR3 has 15 amino acids. Trimming at V came to 10 bases and at J to 0 bases, leaving 9 bases not matched to a gene. In germline, CDR1 is ENHRY, CDR2 SYGVKD.

This clonotype has only a few counts. The chain is built from TRBV7-2 and TRBJ1-2, with D unresolved. The CDR3 consists of 16 residues. Germline CDR1 SGHTA, CDR2 FQGNSA. V lost 2 bases, J lost 4 bases, and 17 bases lay in between. CDR3: CASSLSVAPAVYGYTF. The DNA for the CDR3 is TGTGCCAGCAGCTTATCGGTCGCCCCCGCGGTCTATGGCTACACCTTC.